This T cell receptor (beta chain) is drawn from a study of blood T cell repertoires in COVID-19. For the study at large: The origin of the acute and convalescent COVID-19 samples was the United States, Italy and Spain. T cells, B-cell-depleted T cells, or PBMCs provided the cDNA or gDNA that served as material.

The CDR3 is 13 amino acids. The V end was cut by 3 bases, the J end by 3 bases, with 8 bases between. Authors' data handling: Nucleated cell number was recorded as an estimate derived from reference gene primer amplification. TCRdb's copy holds only in-frame clones and misses some; the assay was immunoSEQ multiplex PCR. For V, J and clone size, that table is used; D and trimming come from the DNA. Among about 130,000 clones, around 85% were seen once, and the ten largest hold more than 2.5%. Sequencing input: peripheral blood. The chain joins TRBV12-3 or TRBV12-4 to TRBJ1-2; D not certain. The receptor's source is a woman older than 75 with acute or convalescent COVID-19. CDR3 sequence reads: CASSLNSHYGYTF. The CDR3, as DNA: TGTGCCAGCAGTTTGAACAGCCACTATGGCTACACCTTC.